Sequencing of this TCR beta chain was carried out in a study of regulatory T cells in long-lasting Graves disease. Time point given: newly diagnosed GD, antithyroid drugs for less than 3 months. The TCR library was made from RNA that had been extracted from PBMCs in TRIzol. Trimming removed 4 bases from V and 0 bases from J, with 9 bases in between. CDR3 length equals 14 residues. The germline CDR1 and CDR2 sequences are MNHEY and SVGAGI. Building the TCR beta libraries relied on iRepertoire HTBI primers, and CDR3 regions underwent Arm-PCR. TCRdb called the multiplex PCR reads again in MiXCR, with one record for every CDR3 protein. The sample consists of around 400,000 distinct CDR3 sequences, roughly 15% of them appearing once.

The material was peripheral blood mononuclear cells (PBMCs), obtained at new diagnosis, from a patient treated with antithyroid drugs. This clonotype was sampled from a female donor with Graves disease. V and J are TRBV6-5 and TRBJ1-1; possibly TRBD1 for D (5 bases). CDR3: CASSWDFVNTEAFF. The CDR3, as DNA: TGTGCCAGCAGTTGGGACTTTGTGAACACTGAAGCTTTCTTT.